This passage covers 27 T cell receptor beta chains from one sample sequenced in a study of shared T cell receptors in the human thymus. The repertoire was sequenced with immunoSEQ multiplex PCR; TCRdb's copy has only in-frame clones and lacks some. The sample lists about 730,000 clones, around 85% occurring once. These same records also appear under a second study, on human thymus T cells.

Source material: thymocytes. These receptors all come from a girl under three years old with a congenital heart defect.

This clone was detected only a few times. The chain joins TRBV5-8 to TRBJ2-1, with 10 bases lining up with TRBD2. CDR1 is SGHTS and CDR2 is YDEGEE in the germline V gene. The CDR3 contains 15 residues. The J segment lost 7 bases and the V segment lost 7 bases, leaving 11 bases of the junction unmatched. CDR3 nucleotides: TGTGCCAGCTCGGGGGCAGCGGGGGGGCCGAATGAGCAGTTCTTC. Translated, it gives CASSGAAGGPNEQFF.

The CDR3 sequence is CSARRTGNTEAFF. The DNA of the CDR3 is TGCAGCGCCCGACGGACAGGGAACACTGAAGCTTTCTTT. The chain uses TRBV29-1 and TRBJ1-1, with 7 bases fitting TRBD1. CDR1 is SQVTM, CDR2 ANQGSEA, per germline. V lost 7 bases and J lost 1; bases outside the gene matches: 6. The CDR3 spans 13 residues.

In DNA form, the CDR3 reads TGTGCCAGCAGCCATCCGGGACAGGTTGTTGAAGGCTACACCTTC. It encodes CASSHPGQVVEGYTF. The rearrangement links TRBV5-4 to TRBJ1-2; TRBD1 aligns across 8 bases. CDR1 and CDR2 from the germline V gene are SGHNT and YYREEE (reference sequence). V dropped 4 bases and J dropped 8; count of bases not matched to a gene: 13. The CDR3 consists of 15 residues.

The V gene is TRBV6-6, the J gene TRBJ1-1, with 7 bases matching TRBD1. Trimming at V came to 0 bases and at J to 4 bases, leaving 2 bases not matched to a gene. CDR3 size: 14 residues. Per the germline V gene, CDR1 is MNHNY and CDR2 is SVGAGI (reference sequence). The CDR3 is CASSYSTGSTEAFF. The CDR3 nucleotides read TGTGCCAGCAGTTACTCGACAGGGAGCACTGAAGCTTTCTTT.

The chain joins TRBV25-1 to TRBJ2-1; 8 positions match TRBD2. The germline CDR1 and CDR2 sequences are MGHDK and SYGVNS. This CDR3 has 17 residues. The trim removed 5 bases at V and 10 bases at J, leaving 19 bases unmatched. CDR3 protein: CASSSSSNGGATGEQFF. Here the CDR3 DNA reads TGTGCCAGCAGTTCCTCCTCTAACGGGGGGGCCACAGGCGAGCAGTTCTTC.

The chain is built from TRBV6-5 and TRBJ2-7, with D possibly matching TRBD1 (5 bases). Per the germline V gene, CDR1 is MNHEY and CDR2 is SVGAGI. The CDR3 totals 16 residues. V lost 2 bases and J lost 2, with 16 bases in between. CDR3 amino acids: CASSYHKRTGAYEQYF. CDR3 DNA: TGTGCCAGCAGTTACCACAAACGAACAGGCGCCTACGAGCAGTACTTC.

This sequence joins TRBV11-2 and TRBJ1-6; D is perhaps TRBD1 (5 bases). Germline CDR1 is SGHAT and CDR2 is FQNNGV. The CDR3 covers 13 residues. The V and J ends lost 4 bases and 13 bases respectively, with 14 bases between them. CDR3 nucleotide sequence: TGTGCCAGCAGCTCCGGGGCCCGGGGGCCCCTCCACTTT. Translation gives CASSSGARGPLHF.

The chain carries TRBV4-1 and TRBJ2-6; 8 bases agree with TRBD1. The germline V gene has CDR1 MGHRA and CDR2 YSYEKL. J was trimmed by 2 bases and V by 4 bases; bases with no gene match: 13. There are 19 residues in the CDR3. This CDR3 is CASSRETGAKVPGANVLTF. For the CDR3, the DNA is TGCGCCAGCAGCCGGGAGACAGGGGCAAAAGTTCCTGGGGCCAACGTCCTGACTTTC.

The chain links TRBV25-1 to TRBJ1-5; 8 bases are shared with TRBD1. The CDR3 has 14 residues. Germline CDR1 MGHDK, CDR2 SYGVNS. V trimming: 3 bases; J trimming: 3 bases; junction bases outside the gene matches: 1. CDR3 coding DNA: TGTGCCAGCAGTGAGGACAGGGACAATCAGCCCCAGCATTTT. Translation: CASSEDRDNQPQHF.

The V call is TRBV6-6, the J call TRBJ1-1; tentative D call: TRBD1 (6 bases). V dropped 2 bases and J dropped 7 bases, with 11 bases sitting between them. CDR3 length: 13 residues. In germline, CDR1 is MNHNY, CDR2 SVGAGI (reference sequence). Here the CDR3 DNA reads TGTGCCAGCAGTTACCCCGACAGGCTTGAAGCTTTCTTT. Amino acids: CASSYPDRLEAFF.

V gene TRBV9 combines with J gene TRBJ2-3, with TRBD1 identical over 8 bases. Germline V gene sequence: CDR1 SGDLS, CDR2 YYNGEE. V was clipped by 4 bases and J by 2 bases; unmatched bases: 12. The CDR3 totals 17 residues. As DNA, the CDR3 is TGTGCCAGCAGCCCCCAATCCCGACAGGGGCCCACAGATACGCAGTATTTT. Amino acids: CASSPQSRQGPTDTQYF.

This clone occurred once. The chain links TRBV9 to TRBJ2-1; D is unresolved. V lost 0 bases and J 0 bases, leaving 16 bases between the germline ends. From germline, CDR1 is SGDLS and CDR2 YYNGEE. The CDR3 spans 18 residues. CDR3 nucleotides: TGTGCCAGCAGCGTAGGTCCCGGAGCCCCCCTCTCCTACAATGAGCAGTTCTTC. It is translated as CASSVGPGAPLSYNEQFF.

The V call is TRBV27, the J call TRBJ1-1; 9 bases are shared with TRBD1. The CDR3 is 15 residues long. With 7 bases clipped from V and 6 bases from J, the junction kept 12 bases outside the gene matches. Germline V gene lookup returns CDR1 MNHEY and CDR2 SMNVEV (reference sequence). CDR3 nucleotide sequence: TGTGCCAGCATCACCCGAGGACAGGGGATCTCTGAAGCTTTCTTT. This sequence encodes CASITRGQGISEAFF.

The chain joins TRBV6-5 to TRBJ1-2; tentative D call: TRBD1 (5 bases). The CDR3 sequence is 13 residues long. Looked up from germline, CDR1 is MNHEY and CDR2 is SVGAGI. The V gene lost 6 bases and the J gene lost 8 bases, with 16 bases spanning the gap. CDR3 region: CASRQQVSTGYTF. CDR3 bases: TGTGCCAGCAGACAACAGGTCTCCACGGGCTACACCTTC.

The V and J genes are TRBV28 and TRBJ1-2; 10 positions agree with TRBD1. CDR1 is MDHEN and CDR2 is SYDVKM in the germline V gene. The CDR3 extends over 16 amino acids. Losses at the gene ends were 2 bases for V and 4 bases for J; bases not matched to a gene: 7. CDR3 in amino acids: CASSLPGTGDSYGYTF. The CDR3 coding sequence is TGTGCCAGCAGTTTACCCGGGACAGGGGATAGCTATGGCTACACCTTC.

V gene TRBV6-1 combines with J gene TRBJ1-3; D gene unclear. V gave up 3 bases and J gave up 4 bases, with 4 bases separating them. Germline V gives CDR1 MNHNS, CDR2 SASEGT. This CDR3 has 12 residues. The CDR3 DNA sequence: TGTGCCAGCAGTGACAGGGGAAACACCATATATTTT. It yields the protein CASSDRGNTIYF.

CDR3 in DNA: TGTGCCAGCAGCCCACGACCACAGACTAAATTGAACACTGAAGCTTTCTTT. It encodes CASSPRPQTKLNTEAFF. The rearrangement joins TRBV11-2 to TRBJ1-1; the D is unclear. This CDR3 is 17 amino acids long. V was cut by 5 bases and J by 0 bases, with 19 bases left in between. Germline lookup yields CDR1 SGHAT and CDR2 FQNNGV.

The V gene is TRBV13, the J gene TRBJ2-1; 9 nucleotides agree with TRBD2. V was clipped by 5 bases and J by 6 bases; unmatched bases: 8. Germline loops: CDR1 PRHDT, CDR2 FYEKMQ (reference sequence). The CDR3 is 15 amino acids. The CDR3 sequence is CASSPGLARVNEQFF. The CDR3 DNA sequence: TGTGCCAGCAGCCCAGGACTAGCGCGAGTCAATGAGCAGTTCTTC.

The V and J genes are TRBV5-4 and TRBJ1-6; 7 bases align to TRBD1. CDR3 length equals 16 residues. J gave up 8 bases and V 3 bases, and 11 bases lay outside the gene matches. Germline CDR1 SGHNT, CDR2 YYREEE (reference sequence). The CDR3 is CASSSDRQGVDSPLHF. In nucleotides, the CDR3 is TGTGCCAGCAGCTCCGATAGACAGGGTGTCGATTCACCCCTCCACTTT.

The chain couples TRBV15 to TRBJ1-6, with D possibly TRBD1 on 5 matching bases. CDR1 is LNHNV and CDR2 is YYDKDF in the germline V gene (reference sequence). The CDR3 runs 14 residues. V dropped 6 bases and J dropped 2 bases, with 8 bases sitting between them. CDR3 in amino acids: CATRGGPYNSPLHF. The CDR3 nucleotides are TGTGCCACCAGGGGGGGACCCTATAATTCACCCCTCCACTTT.

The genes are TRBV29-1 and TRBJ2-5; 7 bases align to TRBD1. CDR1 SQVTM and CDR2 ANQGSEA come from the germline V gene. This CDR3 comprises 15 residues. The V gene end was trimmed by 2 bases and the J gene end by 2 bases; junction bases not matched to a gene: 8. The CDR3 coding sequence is TGCAGCGTTGAACACCGGGACAGCTCGCAAGAGACCCAGTACTTC. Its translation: CSVEHRDSSQETQYF.

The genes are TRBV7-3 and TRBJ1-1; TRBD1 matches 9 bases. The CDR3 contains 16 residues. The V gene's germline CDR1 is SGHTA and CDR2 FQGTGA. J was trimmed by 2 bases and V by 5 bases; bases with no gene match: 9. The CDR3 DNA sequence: TGTGCCAGCAGCAGAACAGGGGGCGCGTACAACACTGAAGCTTTCTTT. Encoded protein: CASSRTGGAYNTEAFF. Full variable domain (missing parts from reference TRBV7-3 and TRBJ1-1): GAGVSQTPSNKVTEKGKYVELRCDPISGHTALYWYRQSLGQGPEFLIYFQGTGAADDSGLPNDRFFAVRPEGSVSTLKIQRTERGDSAVYLCASSRTGGAYNTEAFFGQGTRLTVV.

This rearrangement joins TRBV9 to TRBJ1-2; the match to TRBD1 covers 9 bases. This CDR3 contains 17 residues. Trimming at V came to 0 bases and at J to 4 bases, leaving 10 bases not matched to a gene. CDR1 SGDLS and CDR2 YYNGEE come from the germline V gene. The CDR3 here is CASSVGLGTGNFYGYTF. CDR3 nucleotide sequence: TGTGCCAGCAGCGTAGGGCTAGGGACAGGGAACTTCTATGGCTACACCTTC.

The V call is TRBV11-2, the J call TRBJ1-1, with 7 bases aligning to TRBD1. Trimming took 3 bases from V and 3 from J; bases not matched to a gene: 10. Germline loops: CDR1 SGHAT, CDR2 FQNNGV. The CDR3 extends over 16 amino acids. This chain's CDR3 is CASSLSRHTGDTEAFF. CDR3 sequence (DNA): TGTGCCAGCAGCTTGTCGAGACATACAGGGGACACTGAAGCTTTCTTT.

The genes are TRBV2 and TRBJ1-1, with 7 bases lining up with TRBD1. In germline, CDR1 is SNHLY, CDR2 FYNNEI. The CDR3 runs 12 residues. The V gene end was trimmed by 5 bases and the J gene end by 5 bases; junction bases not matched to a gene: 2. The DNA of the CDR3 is TGTGCCAGCAGTTCAGGGGGGACTGAAGCTTTCTTT. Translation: CASSSGGTEAFF.

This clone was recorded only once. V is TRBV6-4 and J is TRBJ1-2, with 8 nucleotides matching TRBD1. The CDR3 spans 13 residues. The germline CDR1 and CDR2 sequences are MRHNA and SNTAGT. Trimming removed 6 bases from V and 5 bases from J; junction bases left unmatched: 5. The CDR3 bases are TGTGCCAGCAGACCGGACAGGGCGTATGGCTACACCTTC. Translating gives CASRPDRAYGYTF.

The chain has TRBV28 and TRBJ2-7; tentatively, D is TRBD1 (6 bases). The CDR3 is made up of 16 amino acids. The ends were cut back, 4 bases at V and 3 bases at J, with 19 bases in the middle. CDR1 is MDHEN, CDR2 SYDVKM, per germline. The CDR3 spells CASSSTGVPVRYEQYF. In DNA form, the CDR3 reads TGTGCCAGCAGTTCGACAGGAGTTCCTGTTCGCTACGAGCAGTACTTC. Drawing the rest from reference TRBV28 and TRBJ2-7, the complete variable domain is DVKVTQSSRYLVKRTGEKVFLECVQDMDHENMFWYRQDPGLGLRLIYFSYDVKMKEKGDIPEGYSVSREKKERFSLILESASTNQTSMYLCASSSTGVPVRYEQYFGPGTRLTVT.